This TCR beta chain was captured by sequencing in a study of cytomegalovirus exposure and HLA in healthy donors. Study results and limitations: Within the data, a cluster of highly shared sequence variants was likely a sequencing artifact.

Both 60 Vbeta primers and 13 Jbeta primers went into the PCR. Some clones are missing from TCRdb's copy, which holds only in-frame ones; the method was immunoSEQ multiplex PCR. The sample consists of 97,000 or so clones, 50% to 70% of them appearing once. CDR3 size: 16 residues. Germline CDR1 reads LNHDA; CDR2 reads SQIVND (reference sequence). Trimming removed 5 bases from V and 1 base from J; junction bases left unmatched: 7. Comments on this clone: Its target is unknown.

This TCR derives from a human donor in good health. Sequences were obtained from PBMCs. The V call is TRBV19, the J call TRBJ2-1; 8 bases are shared with TRBD1. CDR3 protein: CASSPGRTGSYNEQFF. The CDR3 DNA sequence: TGTGCCAGTAGTCCAGGGCGGACAGGGTCCTACAATGAGCAGTTCTTC.